The 2 T cell receptor beta chains given below trace back to one sample, sequenced in a study of spatial heterogeneity in lung cancer. TCRdb fed the 5' RACE reads into MiXCR, producing one record per CDR3 protein. The table lists 45,000 to 65,000 distinct CDR3 sequences, more than 6.5% of them singletons. The sample's time point: sample taken at primary tumor resection. Unsorted tumor, nontumor lung tissue or cryopreserved PBMC supplied the whole RNA. The sample was PBMCs, taken at surgery. The receptors shown here come from a female donor with early-stage non-small cell lung cancer.

This clonotype showed up many times. This sequence joins TRBV20-1 and TRBJ2-3, with 11 nucleotides matching TRBD2. The CDR3 is made up of 15 amino acids. The V and J ends lost 3 bases and 2 bases, in that order; junction bases with no gene match: 4. CDR1 is DFQATT and CDR2 is SNEGSKA in the germline V gene (reference sequence). This CDR3 is CSARGGLAVTDTQYF. DNA of the CDR3: TGCAGTGCTAGGGGGGGACTAGCGGTCACAGATACGCAGTATTTT.

The chain employs TRBV4-1 and TRBJ2-3; maybe TRBD2 (6 bases). The CDR3 is 18 residues long. Germline assignment: CDR1 MGHRA and CDR2 YSYEKL. V lost 4 bases to trimming and J lost 0 bases, with 20 bases between them. CDR3 region: CASSLRGETSTSTDTQYF. CDR3 sequence (DNA): TGCGCCAGCAGCCTGAGGGGTGAGACTAGTACTAGCACAGATACGCAGTATTTT.